This TCR beta chain comes out of a study of cytomegalovirus exposure and HLA in healthy donors. Regarding the study as a whole: TCR beta sequences numbering around 15,000 were associated with HLA alleles at 0.05 false discovery rate in a later analysis. A later analysis showed TCR association rates differing by HLA locus, peaking at DRB1 and lowest at HLA-C. In presence/absence analyses, roughly uniform sequencing depth across donors was assumed.

The donors gave bone marrow, and they were healthy. In germline, CDR1 is SGHRS, CDR2 YFSETQ. There are 12 residues in the CDR3. Trimming cost V 2 bases and J 11 bases; bases outside gene matches: 6. Comment on this clone: What it recognizes is unknown.

With 60 Vbeta and 13 Jbeta primers, the PCR was carried out. Only in-frame clones appear in the TCRdb table, and some are missing; sequencing was by immunoSEQ multiplex PCR. The repertoire holds 100,000 to 150,000 clones, with around 81% as singletons. This TCR derives from a female donor in good health and CMV-seronegative. The chain employs TRBV5-1 and TRBJ2-5; 7 nucleotides agree with TRBD2. The sample consisted of PBMCs. The CDR3 region is CASSFGLREQYF. The CDR3 nucleotides are TGCGCCAGCAGCTTCGGGTTGCGGGAGCAGTACTTC.